This TCR beta chain was obtained from a study of response to subunit inactivated influenza vaccine. With V trimmed by 2 bases and J by 4 bases, 7 bases remained unmatched. The CDR3 has 17 amino acids. Germline V CDR1 and CDR2: SGHTA, FQGNSA. TCRdb ran MiXCR on the RT-PCR reads and lists one entry per CDR3 protein. The table has roughly 620,000 distinct CDR3 sequences, 11% seen once; the top ten hold approximately 9.9%. Another study also made use of these data, one on T cells expressing NK-cell markers. That study reports: Template switching by 5'RACE with UMIs generated the TCR beta cDNA. The TCR beta repertoires were obtained from sorted CD3+CD56+NKG2C+, CD3+CD56+NKG2C- and CD3+CD56-NKG2C+ T cells. An anti-gamma-delta TCR antibody restricted sorting to alpha-beta TCR T cells in several experiments. Where a few donors were concerned, these clonotypes also led the CD3+CD56-NKG2C+ fraction.

The gene calls are TRBV7-2 and TRBJ2-3, with 12 nucleotides matching TRBD2. Sequenced here: PBMCs from blood, sampled on the day of vaccination. The sequence was collected from a man aged 50 or older who received an inactivated influenza vaccine. This CDR3 reads CASSLPSGRAGADTQYF. In DNA form, the CDR3 reads TGTGCCAGCAGCTTACCTAGCGGGAGGGCCGGGGCAGATACGCAGTATTTT.